This is a list of T cell receptor beta chains from one sample in a study of blood T cell repertoires in COVID-19. TCRdb keeps only in-frame clones here, not all; method: immunoSEQ multiplex PCR. The sample carries about 98,000 clones, 82% recorded once. The sequenced sample consisted of peripheral blood. Receptor source: an elderly man with acute or convalescent COVID-19. Each CDR3 is given without its conserved first and last residue.

v_call: TRBV15
j_call: TRBJ2-1
cdr3_aa: ATSRELSGGAHEQF

v_call: TRBV24-1
j_call: TRBJ2-7
cdr3_aa: ATSDPRRDSSYEQY

v_call: TRBV19
j_call: TRBJ2-2
cdr3_aa: ASSILSHTGELF

v_call: TRBV7-2
j_call: TRBJ2-7
cdr3_aa: ASSSGQGKTYEQY

v_call: TRBV10-2
j_call: TRBJ2-4
cdr3_aa: ASTPGDSTKNIQY

v_call: TRBV10-1
j_call: TRBJ2-5
cdr3_aa: ASSEMTGGRETQY

v_call: TRBV27
j_call: TRBJ1-2
cdr3_aa: ASSLNSPYGYT

v_call: TRBV5-4
j_call: TRBJ2-5
cdr3_aa: ASSPKAASGDQETQY

v_call: TRBV19
j_call: TRBJ2-6
cdr3_aa: ASRRTGGVSGANVLT

v_call: TRBV29-1
j_call: TRBJ2-3
cdr3_aa: SGGYRDPTDTQY

v_call: TRBV5-1
j_call: TRBJ2-1
cdr3_aa: ASSPHITYNEQF

v_call: TRBV29-1
j_call: TRBJ2-5
cdr3_aa: SVVSSQGQETQY

v_call: TRBV5-4
j_call: TRBJ2-3
cdr3_aa: ASSLGAGSTDTQY

v_call: TRBV30
j_call: TRBJ1-1
cdr3_aa: AWSGVSNTEAF

v_call: TRBV24-1
j_call: TRBJ2-5
cdr3_aa: ATRSGLGEETQY

v_call: TRBV7-2
j_call: TRBJ1-1
cdr3_aa: ASSEGPGFTEAF

v_call: TRBV7-7
j_call: TRBJ2-6
cdr3_aa: ASSASTSGANVLT

v_call: TRBV9
j_call: TRBJ1-1
cdr3_aa: ASSAEDMINTEAF

v_call: TRBV7-9
j_call: TRBJ1-3
cdr3_aa: ASSNRAGNTIY

v_call: TRBV7-2
j_call: TRBJ1-1
cdr3_aa: ASSLIGPAGAEAF

v_call: TRBV12-5
j_call: TRBJ2-7
cdr3_aa: ASGYGYYEQY

v_call: TRBV29-1
j_call: TRBJ2-7
cdr3_aa: SVGTGTLVEQY